The T cell receptor (beta chain) under discussion was sequenced for a study of shared clonotypes between healthy human individuals. Germline V CDR1 and CDR2: WNHNN, SYGVQD (reference sequence). V gave up 6 bases and J gave up 6 bases; unmatched junction bases: 3. This CDR3 contains 13 residues. Only in-frame clones appear in the TCRdb table, and some are missing; sequencing was by immunoSEQ multiplex PCR. The sample yields around 200,000 clones, 66% seen once. The sample consisted of memory CD4+ T cells sorted from blood. Subset meaning: CD45RA-negative fraction. The sequence was collected from a man between 25 and 39 years old in good health. The rearrangement uses TRBV10-1 and TRBJ2-2; TRBD2 aligns across 8 bases. CDR3 amino acids: CASRREGAGELFF. Written as DNA, the CDR3 is TGCGCCAGCAGACGGGAGGGCGCCGGGGAGCTGTTTTTT.